Listed below are T cell receptor beta chains from one sample, sequenced in a study of T cell changes during pregnancy in multiple sclerosis. Clones were read by immunoSEQ multiplex PCR, and TCRdb kept only the in-frame ones, dropping some. Of 75,000 to 95,000 clones listed, under 95% are singletons. Sequenced material: peripheral blood, taken before pregnancy. These receptors originate from a female donor with multiple sclerosis, enrolled in a pregnancy study. CDR3s include the opening cysteine and the closing phenylalanine or tryptophan. Each record gives: CDR3 protein, CDR3 DNA, V gene, clone size, D gene, J gene. D genes are given only for firm matches. Clone size is given for some rows only: seen once, a few or many times, or a class if the clone is expanded.

CDR3 protein: CASSFGVGSDTQYF
CDR3 DNA: TGTGCCAGCAGCTTCGGGGTCGGGTCAGATACGCAGTATTTT
V gene: TRBV7-7
clone size: -
D gene: -
J gene: TRBJ2-3

CDR3 protein: CASVRHGGGYTF
CDR3 DNA: TGTGCCAGCGTCCGGCATGGCGGGGGCTACACCTTC
V gene: TRBV2
clone size: few
D gene: -
J gene: TRBJ1-2

CDR3 protein: CASREPGQGTGELFF
CDR3 DNA: TGTGCCAGCAGGGAACCGGGACAGGGAACCGGGGAGCTGTTTTTT
V gene: TRBV11-2
clone size: few
D gene: TRBD1
J gene: TRBJ2-2

CDR3 protein: CAISESGTTNNEQFF
CDR3 DNA: TGTGCCATCAGTGAGTCCGGGACTACCAACAATGAGCAGTTCTTC
V gene: TRBV10-3
clone size: -
D gene: TRBD2
J gene: TRBJ2-1

CDR3 protein: CASSLLGGGGTYEQYF
CDR3 DNA: TGTGCCAGCAGCCTACTTGGGGGCGGGGGGACCTACGAGCAGTACTTC
V gene: TRBV7-2
clone size: -
D gene: TRBD2
J gene: TRBJ2-7

CDR3 protein: CASSLEQGRGETQYF
CDR3 DNA: TGCGCCAGCAGCTTGGAACAGGGACGTGGAGAGACCCAGTACTTC
V gene: TRBV5-1
clone size: once
D gene: -
J gene: TRBJ2-5

CDR3 protein: CASSLTSGRGEQYF
CDR3 DNA: TGTGCCAGCAGCCTCACTAGCGGAAGGGGCGAGCAGTACTTC
V gene: TRBV27
clone size: -
D gene: TRBD2
J gene: TRBJ2-7

CDR3 protein: CASSQGLAGSGANVLTF
CDR3 DNA: TGTGCCAGCAGTCAGGGACTAGCGGGTTCTGGGGCCAACGTCCTGACTTTC
V gene: TRBV7-6
clone size: -
D gene: TRBD2
J gene: TRBJ2-6

CDR3 protein: CASSSGTSGPLYNEQFF
CDR3 DNA: TGTGCCAGCAGCTCGGGGACTAGCGGCCCCCTCTACAATGAGCAGTTCTTC
V gene: TRBV7-6
clone size: -
D gene: TRBD2
J gene: TRBJ2-1

CDR3 protein: CASSPGQGVLYEQYF
CDR3 DNA: TGTGCCAGCTCACCAGGACAGGGTGTTCTCTACGAGCAGTACTTC
V gene: TRBV18
clone size: -
D gene: TRBD1
J gene: TRBJ2-7

CDR3 protein: CASSETGFGGGDQPQHF
CDR3 DNA: TGTGCCAGCAGTGAAACCGGCTTCGGGGGGGGTGATCAGCCCCAGCATTTT
V gene: TRBV2
clone size: -
D gene: -
J gene: TRBJ1-5

CDR3 protein: CASNGQGGSNQPQHF
CDR3 DNA: TGTGCCAGCAACGGACAGGGAGGAAGCAATCAGCCCCAGCATTTT
V gene: TRBV2
clone size: -
D gene: TRBD1
J gene: TRBJ1-5

CDR3 protein: CASSIRALAGYEQYF
CDR3 DNA: TGTGCCAGTAGTATAAGGGCACTAGCGGGCTACGAGCAGTACTTC
V gene: TRBV19
clone size: -
D gene: TRBD2
J gene: TRBJ2-7

CDR3 protein: CASSQARGAKNIQYF
CDR3 DNA: TGCGCCAGCAGCCAAGCGCGGGGAGCCAAAAACATTCAGTACTTC
V gene: TRBV4-1
clone size: -
D gene: -
J gene: TRBJ2-4

CDR3 protein: CASSRIPGQGEPGELFF
CDR3 DNA: TGTGCCAGCAGCAGGATACCGGGACAGGGCGAACCCGGGGAGCTGTTTTTT
V gene: TRBV5-8
clone size: -
D gene: TRBD1
J gene: TRBJ2-2

CDR3 protein: CASSVFGTSGRADTQYF
CDR3 DNA: TGTGCCAGCAGCGTATTCGGGACTAGCGGGAGAGCAGATACGCAGTATTTT
V gene: TRBV25-1
clone size: once
D gene: TRBD2
J gene: TRBJ2-3

CDR3 protein: CASSWPPGELFF
CDR3 DNA: TGTGCCAGCAGCTGGCCCCCCGGGGAGCTGTTTTTT
V gene: TRBV7-6
clone size: -
D gene: -
J gene: TRBJ2-2